A selection of T cell receptor beta chains follows, all from one sample in a study of OX40 agonist ivuxolimab in advanced cancers. Method: immunoSEQ multiplex PCR; TCRdb's copy keeps in-frame clones and lacks some. The sample carries under 50,000 clones, 88% recorded once. This specimen consisted of CD4+ or CD8+ T cells sorted from blood, obtained in a trial of the OX40 agonist ivuxolimab. The receptor source for this set is an adult with an advanced solid tumor such as melanoma, head and neck, liver or kidney cancer. CDR3s include the opening cysteine and the closing phenylalanine or tryptophan.

TRBV11-2,CASSLAGQGYEQYF
TRBV7-6,CASSLVQGNTEAFF
TRBV27,CASSPSGRVGEQYF
TRBV7-2,CASSWRQGEAFF
TRBV28,CASTNSGSWYEQYF
TRBV30,CAWSVPPGSYGYTF
TRBV4-1,CASSQVQAGSYNSPLHF
TRBV6-5,CATRGTGSGEQYF
TRBV7-3,CASSLTGGPGNTIYF
TRBV18,CASSPPGTGTANTIYF
TRBV9,CASSVAAGLNEKLFF
TRBV10-2,CAKNRVRRAQDLHF
TRBV30,CAWSLGRREQYF
TRBV19,CASIFRGPNTEAFF
TRBV27,CASSLSTGGDTQYF
TRBV18,CASSPSLDGIYEQYF
TRBV5-1,CASSLGQVTDTQYF
TRBV28,CASGFGGYGYTF
TRBV18,CASSQGQGSTDTQYF
TRBV5-1,CASSLGTGTDTQYF
TRBV19,CASSDGSSYEQYF
TRBV7-6,CASSSRQGASTDTQYF
TRBV9,CASSLGQGFDTQYF
TRBV5-6,CASSALDGIYEQYF
TRBV5-1,CASSLDGSSGNTIYF
TRBV5-1,CASSLAQDEETQYF
TRBV6-6,CASSPDAYGYTF
TRBV5-1,CASSWTSGGAGELFF
TRBV15,CATSRGGTVSSGNTIYF
TRBV4-3,CASSQVEGVEQYF
TRBV18,CASSPGGMETQYF
TRBV4-3,CASSQGGLGETQYF
TRBV30,CAWSVGGLDIQYF
TRBV25-1,CASSELGLEDTQYF
TRBV20-1,CSAKTEEAFF
TRBV15,CATISNPNTEAFF
TRBV12-5,CASGLGDSGTEFLKAFF
TRBV7-8,CASSPERGYGYTF
TRBV30,CAWTVSNSPLHF
TRBV11-3,CASSAWTSESKNIQYF
TRBV18,CASSPPGPPSEQYF
TRBV28,CASSFRQERNQPQHF
TRBV18,CASSPGQNNEQFF
TRBV7-6,CASSLVPAGGRNEQFF
TRBV11-2,CASSLDLLQGPQPQHF
TRBV6-1,CASSEVQGNHEQYF
TRBV7-2,CASSRGLAGAAYEQYF
TRBV6-5,CASSYGDSGANVLTF
TRBV4-1,CASSQVKGTRVIVQYF
TRBV11-2,CASSSSLAAGETQYF
TRBV19,CASRTGEHNTGELFF
TRBV6-5,CAAPGLSTDTQYF
TRBV6-5,CASSSVGGGTYEQYF
TRBV18,CASSPPAGPTNEQFF
TRBV4-1,CASSQAYEQFF
TRBV7-9,CASSPPQRGNTIYF
TRBV25-1,CASSLRDSPNYGYTF
TRBV4-1,CASSQGQGANYGYTF
TRBV6-6,CASRTGPTMNTEAFF
TRBV4-1,CASSQGRAGPLSHNEQFF